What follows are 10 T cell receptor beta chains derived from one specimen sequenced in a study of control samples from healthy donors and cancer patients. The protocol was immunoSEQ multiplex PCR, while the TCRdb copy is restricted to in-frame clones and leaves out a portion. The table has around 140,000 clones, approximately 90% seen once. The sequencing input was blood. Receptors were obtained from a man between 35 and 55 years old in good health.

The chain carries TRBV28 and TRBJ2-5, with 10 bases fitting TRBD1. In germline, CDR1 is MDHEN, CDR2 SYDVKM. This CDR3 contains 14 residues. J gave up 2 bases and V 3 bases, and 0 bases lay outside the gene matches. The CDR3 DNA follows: TGTGCCAGCAGTTTGGGACAGGGGCAAGAGACCCAGTACTTC. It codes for CASSLGQGQETQYF.

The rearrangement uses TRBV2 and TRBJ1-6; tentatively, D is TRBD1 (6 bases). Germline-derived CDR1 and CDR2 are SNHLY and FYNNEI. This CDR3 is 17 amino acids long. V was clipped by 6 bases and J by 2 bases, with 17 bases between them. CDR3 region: CASRAHGGAAYNSPLHF. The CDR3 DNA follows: TGTGCCAGCAGAGCCCATGGGGGGGCCGCCTATAATTCACCCCTCCACTTT.

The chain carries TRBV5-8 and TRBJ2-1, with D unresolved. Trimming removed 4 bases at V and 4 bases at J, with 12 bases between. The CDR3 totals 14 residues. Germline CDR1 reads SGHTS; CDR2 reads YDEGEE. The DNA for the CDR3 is TGTGCCAGCAGCCCTGACGGTGGGTACAATGAGCAGTTCTTC. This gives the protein CASSPDGGYNEQFF.

The CDR3 DNA follows: TGTGCCAGCAGCCACAAGGGGCTGCCCCAGCATTTT. Protein product: CASSHKGLPQHF. The gene calls are TRBV6-5 and TRBJ1-5, with a tentative D call TRBD1 (5 bases). Between the trimmed V and J ends, which lost 6 bases and 9 bases, there was a span of 12 bases. This CDR3 contains 12 residues. In germline, CDR1 is MNHEY, CDR2 SVGAGI.

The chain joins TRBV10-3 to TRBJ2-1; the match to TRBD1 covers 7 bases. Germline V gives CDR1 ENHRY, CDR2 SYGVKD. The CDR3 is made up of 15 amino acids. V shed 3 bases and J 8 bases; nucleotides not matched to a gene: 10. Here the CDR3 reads CAISEINRGSDEQFF. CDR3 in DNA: TGTGCCATCAGTGAAATTAACAGGGGTAGCGATGAGCAGTTCTTC.

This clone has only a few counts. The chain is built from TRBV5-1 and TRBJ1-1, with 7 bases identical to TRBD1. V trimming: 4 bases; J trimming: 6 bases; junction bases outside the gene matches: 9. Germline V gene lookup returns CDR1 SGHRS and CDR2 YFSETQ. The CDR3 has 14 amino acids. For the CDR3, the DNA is TGCGCCAGCAGCGCGGGACAGCGGTTCGCTGAAGCTTTCTTT. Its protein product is CASSAGQRFAEAFF. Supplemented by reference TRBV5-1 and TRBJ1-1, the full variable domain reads KAGVTQTPRYLIKTRGQQVTLSCSPISGHRSVSWYQQTPGQGLQFLFEYFSETQRNKGNFPGRFSGRQFSNSRSEMNVSTLELGDSALYLCASSAGQRFAEAFFGQGTRLTVV.

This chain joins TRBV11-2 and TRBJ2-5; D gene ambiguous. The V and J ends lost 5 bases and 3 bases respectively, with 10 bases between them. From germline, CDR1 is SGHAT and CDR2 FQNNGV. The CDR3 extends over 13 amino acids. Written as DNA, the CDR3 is TGTGCCAGCAGCCCTGAAAGTAAAGAGACCCAGTACTTC. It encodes CASSPESKETQYF. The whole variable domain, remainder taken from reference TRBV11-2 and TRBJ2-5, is EAGVAQSPRYKIIEKRQSVAFWCNPISGHATLYWYQQILGQGPKLLIQFQNNGVVDDSQLPKDRFSAERLKGVDSTLKIQPAKLEDSAVYLCASSPESKETQYFGPGTRLLVL.

In DNA, the CDR3 is TGCGCCAGCAGCCAAACCGGGACAGGGGGCTCTGGCTACACCTTC. This codes for CASSQTGTGGSGYTF. V usage is TRBV5-1 and J usage is TRBJ1-2; 12 positions match TRBD1. Losses at the gene ends were 4 bases for V and 7 bases for J; bases not matched to a gene: 8. The CDR3 covers 15 residues. Germline V lookup: CDR1 SGHRS, CDR2 YFSETQ.

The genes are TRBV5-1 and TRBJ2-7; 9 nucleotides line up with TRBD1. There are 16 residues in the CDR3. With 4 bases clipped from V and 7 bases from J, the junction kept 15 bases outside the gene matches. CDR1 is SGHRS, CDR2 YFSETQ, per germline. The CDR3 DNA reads TGCGCCAGCAGCGCCGGAGGCTGGGACAGGGAACGGGAGCAGTACTTC. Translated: CASSAGGWDREREQYF.

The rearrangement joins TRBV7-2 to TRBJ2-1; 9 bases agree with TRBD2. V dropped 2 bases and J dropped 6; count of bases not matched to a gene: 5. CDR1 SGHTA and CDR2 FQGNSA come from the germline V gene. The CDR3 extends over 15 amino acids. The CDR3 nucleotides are TGTGCCAGCAGCTTACGTCGCGGGGGGGCCAATGAGCAGTTCTTC. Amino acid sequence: CASSLRRGGANEQFF.